What follows are 32 T cell receptor beta chains derived from one specimen sequenced in a study of regulatory and conventional T cells in RAG deficiency. The sorted regulatory T cells were CD4+, CD25-high and CD127-low, with genomic DNA sequenced. Libraries were prepared by immunoSEQ multiplex PCR; TCRdb keeps only in-frame clonotypes and omits some of them. The table records about 20,000 clones, roughly 89% of them present only once. These data were also filed under a second study, of regulatory T cells. In that study: Amplification used 52 TRBV primers and 13 TRBJ primers.

The source material was Tregs sorted from blood. These receptors all come from a human donor in good health.

V is TRBV6-6 and J is TRBJ2-1; 10 bases are shared with TRBD2. V shed 4 bases and J 0 bases; nucleotides not matched to a gene: 3. The CDR3 length is 16 residues. Germline V gene sequence: CDR1 MNHNY, CDR2 SVGAGI (reference sequence). Here the CDR3 DNA reads TGTGCCAGCAGTTTTTTAGCGGGAGGCTCCTACAATGAGCAGTTCTTC. This sequence encodes CASSFLAGGSYNEQFF.

This rearrangement joins TRBV29-1 to TRBJ2-3; D remains ambiguous. The CDR3 length is 17 residues. In germline, CDR1 is SQVTM, CDR2 ANQGSEA. The ends were cut back, 1 base at V and 1 base at J, with 18 bases in the middle. Here the CDR3 reads CSVEGSPLKVGTDTQYF. The CDR3 DNA reads TGCAGCGTTGAAGGCAGTCCCCTAAAGGTTGGCACAGATACGCAGTATTTT.

V gene TRBV10-2 combines with J gene TRBJ2-7; 7 bases agree with TRBD2. Germline loops: CDR1 WSHSY, CDR2 SAAADI. This CDR3 is built from 16 residues. The ends lost 2 bases at V and 2 bases at J; junction bases unmatched: 9. This CDR3 is CASSEPIGAGAYEQYF. CDR3 nucleotide sequence: TGCGCCAGCAGTGAGCCGATAGGGGCGGGGGCCTACGAGCAGTACTTC.

The J gene is TRBJ1-1, the V gene TRBV30; D is undetermined. The germline V gene encodes CDR1 GTSNPN and CDR2 SVGIG (reference sequence). This CDR3 comprises 12 residues. V was clipped by 1 base and J by 1 base, with 4 bases between them. The CDR3 reads CAWSATNTEAFF. CDR3 sequence (DNA): TGTGCCTGGAGTGCAACGAACACTGAAGCTTTCTTT.

As regards this clone: The same CDR3 also results from other DNA sequences found in this sample. V usage is TRBV6-5 and J usage is TRBJ1-5, with 8 bases matching TRBD1. The CDR3 contains 14 residues. Germline V gene sequence: CDR1 MNHEY, CDR2 SVGAGI. The V segment lost 8 bases and the J segment 3 bases; nucleotides outside the gene matches: 6. CDR3 loop: CASAQGGYNQPQHF. The CDR3 nucleotides read TGTGCCAGCGCACAGGGGGGTTACAATCAGCCCCAGCATTTT.

The rearrangement links TRBV19 to TRBJ2-7; the D gene is possibly TRBD1 (6 bases). V gave up 6 bases and J gave up 3 bases, with 9 bases separating them. Germline assignment: CDR1 LNHDA and CDR2 SQIVND (reference sequence). The CDR3 has 12 amino acids. CDR3 amino acids: CASSKTGYEQYF. The DNA for the CDR3 is TGTGCCAGTAGCAAGACAGGCTACGAGCAGTACTTC.

This chain links TRBV7-9 with TRBJ1-1, with D perhaps TRBD1 (6 bases). The germline CDR1 and CDR2 sequences are SEHNR and FQNEAQ (reference sequence). Trimming took 5 bases from V and 1 from J, leaving 8 bases between them. The CDR3 runs to 13 residues. The CDR3 sequence: CASSKGGNTEAFF. The CDR3 region has the DNA TGTGCCAGCAGCAAGGGGGGGAACACTGAAGCTTTCTTT.

The J gene is TRBJ2-7, the V gene TRBV11-2, with 7 bases identical to TRBD1. The CDR3 length is 16 residues. CDR1 is SGHAT and CDR2 is FQNNGV in the germline V gene. Unmatched junction bases numbered 13, after V lost 3 bases and J lost 5 bases. CDR3 region: CASSLSVTGIFNEQYF. CDR3 nucleotides: TGTGCCAGCAGCTTGAGCGTGACAGGGATATTCAACGAGCAGTACTTC.

The chain employs TRBV18 and TRBJ1-2, with a possible D match to TRBD1 (6 bases). Germline-derived CDR1 and CDR2 are KGHSH and LQKENI. This CDR3 has 15 amino acids. Between the trimmed V and J ends, which lost 1 base and 6 bases, there was a span of 15 bases. CDR3 protein: CASSPRWGAQDGYTF. CDR3 bases: TGTGCCAGCTCACCACGTTGGGGGGCCCAGGATGGCTACACCTTC.

This chain connects TRBV7-6 to TRBJ1-5; D is uncertain. The CDR3 length is 14 residues. The germline V gene encodes CDR1 SGHVS and CDR2 FNYEAQ. The V end was cut by 5 bases, the J end by 0 bases, with 8 bases between. Here the CDR3 reads CASSRSYSNQPQHF. CDR3 DNA sequence: TGTGCCAGCAGCCGTAGTTATAGCAATCAGCCCCAGCATTTT.

The genes are TRBV23-1 and TRBJ2-7; D uncertain. Being an ORF, TRBV23-1 has a function that is uncertain. The CDR3 extends over 11 amino acids. Trimming took off 9 bases at V and 3 bases at J, with 9 bases between the two ends. CDR3 residues: CASLGIYEQYF. Here the CDR3 DNA reads TGCGCCAGTCTGGGCATCTACGAGCAGTACTTC.

This clone has only one observation. The chain employs TRBV5-1 and TRBJ2-3; 7 nucleotides line up with TRBD2. Germline V gene sequence: CDR1 SGHRS, CDR2 YFSETQ. This CDR3 contains 17 residues. Trimming removed 4 bases from V and 0 bases from J; junction bases left unmatched: 11. This CDR3 is CASSRKPSGDSTDTQYF. Here the CDR3 DNA reads TGCGCCAGCAGCCGGAAACCAAGCGGGGACAGCACAGATACGCAGTATTTT.

The J gene is TRBJ2-6, the V gene TRBV11-1; the D is unclear. The length of the CDR3 is 19 residues. Trimming shortened V by 5 bases and J by 5 bases, and 25 bases separated the two germline ends. Germline assignment: CDR1 SGHAT and CDR2 FQDESV (reference sequence). CDR3 in amino acids: CASSHRFKADKSRANVLTF. CDR3 coding DNA: TGTGCCAGCAGCCATAGGTTTAAGGCTGACAAAAGTCGGGCCAACGTCCTGACTTTC. The full variable domain, its missing parts supplied by reference TRBV11-1 and TRBJ2-6, is EAEVAQSPRYKITEKSQAVAFWCDPISGHATLYWYRQILGQGPELLVQFQDESVVDDSQLPKDRFSAERLKGVDSTLKIQPAELGDSAMYLCASSHRFKADKSRANVLTFGAGSRLTVL.

This clone was counted a single time. The rearrangement joins TRBV29-1 to TRBJ1-2, with unresolved D. The V gene lost 4 bases and the J gene lost 7 bases, with 10 bases spanning the gap. The germline V gene has CDR1 SQVTM and CDR2 ANQGSEA. The CDR3 is 11 residues long. The chain's CDR3 is CSVVWGGGYTF. CDR3 sequence (DNA): TGCAGCGTTGTCTGGGGAGGTGGCTACACCTTC.

This clone was seen only once. J is TRBJ2-7 and V is TRBV5-8; 8 bases line up with TRBD1. The ends lost 4 bases at V and 2 bases at J; junction bases unmatched: 5. The germline V gene encodes CDR1 SGHTS and CDR2 YDEGEE. This CDR3 spans 14 amino acids. CDR3 bases: TGTGCCAGCAGCCTCGGGACAGGTACCTACGAGCAGTACTTC. Its translation is CASSLGTGTYEQYF.

The V call is TRBV6-5, the J call TRBJ1-5, with 9 bases fitting TRBD1. CDR3 length: 15 residues. CDR1 is MNHEY, CDR2 SVGAGI, per germline. V lost 6 bases, J lost 4 bases, and 7 bases stayed unmatched. The CDR3 bases are TGTGCCAGCAGCCAAACCGGGACAGGGAATCAGCCCCAGCATTTT. It translates to CASSQTGTGNQPQHF.

The J gene is TRBJ1-1, the V gene TRBV5-4; possible D gene TRBD1, 6 bases. Germline V gene data show CDR1 as SGHNT and CDR2 as YYREEE (reference sequence). V lost 4 bases, J lost 5 bases, and 21 bases lay in between. CDR3 length: 16 residues. CDR3 amino acids: CASSQKGGQGGTEAFF. The CDR3 coding sequence is TGTGCCAGCAGCCAGAAAGGGGGGCAAGGAGGTACTGAAGCTTTCTTT. The whole variable domain, filled in from reference TRBV5-4 and TRBJ1-1, reads ETGVTQSPTHLIKTRGQQVTLRCSSQSGHNTVSWYQQALGQGPQFIFQYYREEENGRGNFPPRFSGLQFPNYSSELNVNALELDDSALYLCASSQKGGQGGTEAFFGQGTRLTVV.

This chain connects TRBV11-2 to TRBJ2-4, with D perhaps matching TRBD2 (6 bases). The germline V gene encodes CDR1 SGHAT and CDR2 FQNNGV. V shed 3 bases and J shed 1 base, with 16 bases lying between them. The CDR3 extends over 17 amino acids. The CDR3 reads CASSLFGGIEAKNIQYF. For the CDR3, the DNA is TGTGCCAGCAGCTTGTTCGGCGGGATAGAGGCCAAAAACATTCAGTACTTC.

Comments on this clone: Other DNA sequences in this sample translate to the same CDR3. The V and J genes are TRBV4-1 and TRBJ1-1; D gene ambiguous. CDR3 length: 16 residues. The germline V gene has CDR1 MGHRA and CDR2 YSYEKL. Trimming took off 0 bases at V and 4 bases at J, with 15 bases between the two ends. The CDR3 loop is CASSQDWRRLGTEAFF. In DNA form, the CDR3 reads TGCGCCAGCAGCCAAGATTGGAGGAGGTTAGGCACTGAAGCTTTCTTT.

J is TRBJ2-1 and V is TRBV5-5; 9 bases agree with TRBD1. There are 16 residues in the CDR3. V shed 2 bases, J shed 2 bases, and the junction held 5 bases outside the gene matches. Germline CDR1 reads SGHKS; CDR2 reads YYEKEE (reference sequence). CDR3 protein: CASSLDRGTTYNEQFF. CDR3 DNA: TGTGCCAGCAGCTTAGACAGGGGGACAACCTACAATGAGCAGTTCTTC.

The chain carries TRBV6-5 and TRBJ2-1; D is unclear. The CDR3 covers 14 residues. Germline CDR1 reads MNHEY; CDR2 reads SVGAGI. Trimming shortened V by 0 bases and J by 7 bases, and 10 bases separated the two germline ends. Here the CDR3 DNA reads TGTGCCAGCAGTTACTCGAAGGGTGGAAATGAGCAGTTCTTC. Protein: CASSYSKGGNEQFF.

This clone was picked up one time. The J gene is TRBJ1-5, the V gene TRBV6-1; D remains unclear. CDR3 length: 15 amino acids. Deletions cut 3 bases from V and 4 bases from J, with 13 bases between. CDR1 is MNHNS, CDR2 SASEGT, per germline. CDR3 in DNA: TGTGCCAGCAGTGACGTAGTGGGAGGGAATCAGCCCCAGCATTTT. It specifies CASSDVVGGNQPQHF.

The gene calls are TRBV5-1 and TRBJ1-1; D is ambiguous. V was shortened by 0 bases and J by 5 bases, with 14 bases between the two germline ends. In germline, CDR1 is SGHRS, CDR2 YFSETQ. This CDR3 has 15 residues. CDR3 loop: CASSLVGSTRTEAFF. The DNA of the CDR3 is TGCGCCAGCAGCTTGGTTGGCAGCACGAGGACTGAAGCTTTCTTT.

This chain's CDR3 is CASSLTENTEAFF. As DNA, the CDR3 is TGTGCCAGCAGTTTAACCGAAAACACTGAAGCTTTCTTT. The rearrangement uses TRBV27 and TRBJ1-1, with D unresolved. The germline V gene encodes CDR1 MNHEY and CDR2 SMNVEV (reference sequence). The ends were cut back, 2 bases at V and 2 bases at J, with 6 bases in the middle. CDR3 size: 13 residues.

The V gene is TRBV28, the J gene TRBJ2-2, with D possibly matching TRBD1 (5 bases). This CDR3 contains 13 residues. Trimming left V 6 bases short and J 2 bases short, with 7 bases between. Germline V gene lookup returns CDR1 MDHEN and CDR2 SYDVKM. The CDR3 DNA is TGTGCCAGCAGAGACAGAAACACCGGGGAGCTGTTTTTT. This encodes CASRDRNTGELFF. The whole variable domain, remainder taken from reference TRBV28 and TRBJ2-2, is DVKVTQSSRYLVKRTGEKVFLECVQDMDHENMFWYRQDPGLGLRLIYFSYDVKMKEKGDIPEGYSVSREKKERFSLILESASTNQTSMYLCASRDRNTGELFFGEGSRLTVL.

The chain employs TRBV10-1 and TRBJ1-1, with D unresolved. CDR3 length: 13 residues. Germline V gene data show CDR1 as WNHNN and CDR2 as SYGVQD (reference sequence). The V and J ends lost 6 bases and 1 base respectively, with 9 bases between them. CDR3 amino acids: CASSRGRNTEAFF. The CDR3 region has the DNA TGCGCCAGCAGCCGGGGAAGGAACACTGAAGCTTTCTTT.

This chain joins TRBV5-4 and TRBJ2-3, with 9 bases matching TRBD2. There are 16 residues in the CDR3. Germline V gene lookup returns CDR1 SGHNT and CDR2 YYREEE (reference sequence). Unmatched junction bases numbered 5, after V lost 0 bases and J lost 3 bases. The CDR3 sequence is CASSLGRGGATDTQYF. DNA for the CDR3: TGTGCCAGCAGCTTGGGTCGCGGGGGGGCGACAGATACGCAGTATTTT.

The V and J genes are TRBV7-2 and TRBJ2-3, with 8 bases aligning to TRBD2. The germline CDR1 and CDR2 sequences are SGHTA and FQGNSA. Trimming at V came to 1 base and at J to 4 bases, leaving 4 bases not matched to a gene. The CDR3 contains 15 residues. CDR3 amino acids: CASSLGGLEADTQYF. The CDR3 DNA follows: TGTGCCAGCAGCTTAGGGGGACTAGAGGCAGATACGCAGTATTTT.

The rearrangement uses TRBV19 and TRBJ1-1; 8 bases line up with TRBD1. CDR3 length equals 16 residues. With V trimmed by 6 bases and J by 5 bases, 14 bases remained unmatched. Germline CDR1 and CDR2: LNHDA and SQIVND (reference sequence). The CDR3 loop reads CASRNRQGMWGTEAFF. Written as DNA, the CDR3 is TGTGCCAGTAGGAACCGACAGGGGATGTGGGGTACTGAAGCTTTCTTT.

The J gene is TRBJ2-1, the V gene TRBV5-1, with no clear D. V was clipped by 4 bases and J by 1 base, with 12 bases between them. The CDR3 extends over 15 amino acids. Germline CDR1 and CDR2: SGHRS and YFSETQ. CDR3 residues: CASSPSGGSYNEQFF. The CDR3 nucleotides are TGCGCCAGCAGCCCTTCTGGTGGGTCCTACAATGAGCAGTTCTTC.

CDR3 DNA: TGTGCCAGCAGCCTCTCGGACGGCTACTCTCAACAGCCCCAGCATTTT. This translates into CASSLSDGYSQQPQHF. The chain links TRBV7-3 to TRBJ1-5; D not certain. The length of the CDR3 is 16 residues. Germline V CDR1 and CDR2: SGHTA, FQGTGA. Between the trimmed V and J ends, which lost 5 bases and 7 bases, there was a span of 21 bases.

The rearrangement uses TRBV6-1 and TRBJ2-7; D unresolved. The CDR3 totals 11 residues. Per the germline V gene, CDR1 is MNHNS and CDR2 is SASEGT. V lost 8 bases, J lost 4 bases, and 9 bases lay in between. In nucleotides, the CDR3 is TGTGCCAGCCTCCTGGGGTACGAGCAGTACTTC. Translated: CASLLGYEQYF.